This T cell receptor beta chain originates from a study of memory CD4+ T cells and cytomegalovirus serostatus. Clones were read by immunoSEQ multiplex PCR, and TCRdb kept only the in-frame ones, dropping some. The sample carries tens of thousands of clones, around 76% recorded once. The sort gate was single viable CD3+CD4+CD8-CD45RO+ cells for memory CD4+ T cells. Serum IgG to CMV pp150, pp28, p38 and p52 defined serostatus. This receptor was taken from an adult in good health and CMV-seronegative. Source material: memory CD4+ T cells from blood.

The DNA of the CDR3 is TGCGCCAGCAGGCGTCCGGGCGGAAACACCGGGGAGCTGTTTTTT. The encoded protein is CASRRPGGNTGELFF. This chain links TRBV5-1 with TRBJ2-2, with no clear D. This CDR3 contains 15 residues. The germline V gene encodes CDR1 SGHRS and CDR2 YFSETQ. Trimming took off 5 bases at V and 2 bases at J, with 13 bases between the two ends.